The clone carrying this T cell receptor beta chain was picked up a small number of times. Its antigen remains unidentified. The data derive from a study of T cell repertoires in cytomegalovirus infection. The wider study: Public TCR beta signatures marked donors with CMV infection and the matching HLA.

A single record per CDR3 protein comes from TCRdb applying MiXCR to the reads. The sample shows some 71,000 distinct CDR3 sequences, 28% of them seen only once. V lost 1 base to trimming and J lost 6 bases, with 13 bases between them. The CDR3 totals 15 residues. CDR1 is SEHNR and CDR2 is FQNEAQ in the germline V gene (reference sequence). The sample was CD8+ T cells from cultured PBMCs, taken from culture after CMV antigen stimulation. V gene TRBV7-9 combines with J gene TRBJ1-5, with D possibly TRBD1 on 6 matching bases. This receptor was obtained from a human donor in good health (CMV status not recorded). Some clones in this sample may be carry-over from other donors' samples. CDR3: CASSLGFGGGQPQHF. The CDR3, as DNA: TGTGCCAGCAGCTTAGGATTTGGAGGGGGTCAGCCCCAGCATTTT.